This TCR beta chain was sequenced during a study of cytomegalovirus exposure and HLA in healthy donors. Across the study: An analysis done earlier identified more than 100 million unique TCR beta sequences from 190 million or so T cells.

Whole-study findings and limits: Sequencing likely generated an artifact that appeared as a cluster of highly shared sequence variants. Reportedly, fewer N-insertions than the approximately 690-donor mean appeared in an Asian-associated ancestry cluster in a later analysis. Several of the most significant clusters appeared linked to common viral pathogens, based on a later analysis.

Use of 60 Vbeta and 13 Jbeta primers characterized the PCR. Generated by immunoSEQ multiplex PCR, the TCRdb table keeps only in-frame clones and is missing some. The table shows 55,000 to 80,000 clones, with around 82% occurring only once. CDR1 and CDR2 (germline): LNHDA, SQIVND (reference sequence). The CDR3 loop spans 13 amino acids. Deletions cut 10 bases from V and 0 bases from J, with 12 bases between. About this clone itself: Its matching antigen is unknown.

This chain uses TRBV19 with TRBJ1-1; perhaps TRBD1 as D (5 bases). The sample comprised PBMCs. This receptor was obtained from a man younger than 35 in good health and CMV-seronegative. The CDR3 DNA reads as TGTGCCACCCGACAGAAAATGAACACTGAAGCTTTCTTT. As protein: CATRQKMNTEAFF.